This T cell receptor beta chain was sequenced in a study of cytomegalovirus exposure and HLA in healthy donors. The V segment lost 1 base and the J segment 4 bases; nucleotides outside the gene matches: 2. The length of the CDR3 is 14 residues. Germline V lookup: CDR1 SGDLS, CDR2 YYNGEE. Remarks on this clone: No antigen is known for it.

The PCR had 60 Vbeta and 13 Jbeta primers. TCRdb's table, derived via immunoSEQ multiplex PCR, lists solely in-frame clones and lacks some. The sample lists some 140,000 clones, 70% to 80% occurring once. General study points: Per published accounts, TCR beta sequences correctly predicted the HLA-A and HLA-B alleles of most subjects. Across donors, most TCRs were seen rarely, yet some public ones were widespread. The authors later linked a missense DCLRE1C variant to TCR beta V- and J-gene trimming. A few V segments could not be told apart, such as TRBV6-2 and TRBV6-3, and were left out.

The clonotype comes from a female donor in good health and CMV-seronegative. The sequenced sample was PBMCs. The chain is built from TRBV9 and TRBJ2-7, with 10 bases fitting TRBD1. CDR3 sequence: CASSVRTGGYEQYF. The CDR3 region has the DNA TGTGCCAGCAGCGTAAGGACAGGGGGGTACGAGCAGTACTTC.